The clone carrying this TCR beta chain was seen a single time. Its matching antigen is unknown. Isolation of CD4+ T cells took place after 10 days of culture. As their vaccination, participants received two doses of either BNT162b2 or mRNA-1273. Each culture had half its medium swapped for IL-2 medium on days 3 and 7. Measured with immunoSEQ multiplex PCR; TCRdb has only the in-frame clones, and not every one. This sample carries 30,000 to 35,000 clones, 70% to 75% of them seen once, and the ten largest clones take 14% to 15%. This sample is drawn from a study of vaccination effects on CD4 cells after COVID-19. The CDR3 loop spans 14 amino acids. Germline CDR1 KGHSH, CDR2 LQKENI. V shed 8 bases and J shed 4 bases, with 18 bases lying between them.

The chain employs TRBV18 and TRBJ2-7, with D possibly matching TRBD1 (6 bases). This material consisted of CD4+ T cells from PBMCs cultured without peptide, taken after COVID-19 vaccination. This receptor was identified in a human donor who received a COVID-19 vaccine. The CDR3 sequence: CASQLAGTIYEQYF. In DNA, the CDR3 is TGTGCCAGCCAATTAGCCGGGACAATTTACGAGCAGTACTTC. The variable domain in full, with the rest retrieved from reference TRBV18 and TRBJ2-7, is NAGVMQNPRHLVRRRGQEARLRCSPMKGHSHVYWYRQLPEEGLKFMVYLQKENIIDESGMPKERFSAEFPKEGPSILRIQQVVRGDSAAYFCASQLAGTIYEQYFGPGTRLTVT.